The sequence of this T cell receptor beta chain was determined in a study of blood T cells in healthy people across ages. Next came a second PCR, run for about 6 to 11 cycles, which used a sample-barcoded 5' primer along with a J-beta primer mix. MiXCR was run by TCRdb on the 5' RACE reads, yielding one entry per CDR3 protein. The table lists more than 1,400,000 distinct CDR3 sequences, roughly 40% of them singletons. Germline V gene data show CDR1 as DFQATT and CDR2 as SNEGSKA (reference sequence). This CDR3 contains 16 residues. This clonotype was seen more than once but under ten times. Material: blood. V gene TRBV20-1 combines with J gene TRBJ2-7; TRBD2 matches 11 bases. The DNA matches TRBJ2-5 better at its end, which makes the J call doubtful. The receptor was isolated from a woman aged 18-30 years in good health. The CDR3 protein is CSARERLAGSGKTQYF. In DNA form, the CDR3 reads TGCAGTGCGCGCGAGAGACTAGCGGGGTCTGGGAAGACCCAGTACTTC.